In this sample, the clone carrying this TCR beta chain turned up a few times. What it binds is unknown. The data belong to a study of cytomegalovirus exposure and HLA in healthy donors. Study-wide points: Rarity marked most TCR sequences, yet some public TCRs occurred in many donors. A later analysis found first-cohort TCR clusters tended to co-occur in the 110 or so validation repertoires. As was reported, the classifier diagnosed cytomegalovirus status with high specificity and sensitivity. Among TCR beta chains, those listed as cytomegalovirus-associated numbered about 160.

CDR1 and CDR2 from the germline V gene are SNHLY and FYNNEI. V shed 4 bases, J shed 8 bases, and the junction held 5 bases outside the gene matches. CDR3 length: 13 amino acids. The assay was immunoSEQ multiplex PCR, and TCRdb's table has in-frame clones only and misses some. The table has 100,000 to 150,000 clones, around nine tenths seen once; the top ten hold approximately 1.5%. The sample was PBMCs. The rearrangement uses TRBV2 and TRBJ2-7; 10 nucleotides match TRBD2. This receptor was obtained from a man aged 25-45 years in good health and CMV-seronegative. The CDR3 sequence is CASSVGLAVKQYF. Here the CDR3 DNA reads TGTGCCAGCAGTGTCGGACTAGCGGTAAAGCAGTACTTC.